This is a list of T cell receptor beta chains from one sample in a study of post-analysis software for immune sequencing data. TCRdb independently ran MiXCR on the PCR reads; one entry per CDR3 protein. The table has about 820,000 distinct CDR3 sequences, approximately 53% seen once. Sequenced input: blood. These receptors originate from a girl between 10 and 17 years old with multiple sclerosis. CDR3s include the opening cysteine and the closing phenylalanine or tryptophan. Each record gives: D gene, V gene, clone size, J gene, CDR3 protein, CDR3 DNA. A D gene is named only where the DNA matches it firmly. Rows give clone size only sometimes, using once, few, many, or a class for an expanded clone.

>NA|TRBV20-1|NA|TRBJ2-3
CSARGALMGTDTQYF
TGCAGTGCTAGAGGGGCTTTAATGGGTACAGATACGCAGTATTTT
>TRBD2|TRBV20-1|NA|TRBJ2-7
CSASPLAGGPGSAYEQYF
TGCAGTGCTAGCCCACTAGCGGGAGGGCCGGGATCGGCCTACGAGCAGTACTTC
>TRBD1|TRBV20-1|NA|TRBJ2-5
CSARAVDRGLGETQYF
TGCAGTGCTAGAGCAGTCGACAGGGGGTTAGGGGAGACCCAGTACTTC
>TRBD2|TRBV7-2|few|TRBJ2-5
CASSWRTSGRAETQYF
TGTGCCAGCAGCTGGAGAACTAGCGGGAGGGCGGAGACCCAGTACTTC
>NA|TRBV4-1|NA|TRBJ2-7
CASSHHPPGDNKGEQYF
TGCGCCAGCAGCCATCATCCTCCGGGGGATAACAAGGGGGAGCAGTACTTC
>NA|TRBV5-5|NA|TRBJ2-7
CASSTRTVYEQYF
TGTGCCAGCAGCACCCGGACAGTCTACGAGCAGTACTTC
>TRBD1|TRBV5-1|NA|TRBJ2-4
CASSLNRGTIIQYF
TGCGCCAGCAGCTTGAACAGGGGCACTATCATTCAGTACTTC
>NA|TRBV3-1|NA|TRBJ1-5
CASSQAPSVGVWPQHF
TGTGCCAGCAGCCAAGCCCCGAGTGTAGGAGTATGGCCCCAGCATTTT
>TRBD1|TRBV12-3/TRBV12-4|once|TRBJ1-4
CASSLRGTGDEKLFF
TGTGCCAGCAGTTTGAGGGGGACAGGGGACGAAAAACTGTTTTTT
>TRBD1|TRBV5-1|once|TRBJ1-1
CASSLPQGANLGTEAFF
TGCGCCAGCAGCTTGCCCCAGGGGGCGAATTTAGGCACTGAAGCTTTCTTT
>TRBD1|TRBV29-1|NA|TRBJ1-2
CSASRGTGNYGYTF
TGCAGCGCTTCCCGGGGGACAGGGAACTATGGCTACACCTTC
>NA|TRBV6-6|NA|TRBJ1-2
CASRTGIQYGYTF
TGTGCCAGCAGAACCGGGATCCAGTATGGCTACACCTTC
>TRBD2|TRBV7-2|NA|TRBJ2-7
CASSLLAGLHEQYF
TGTGCCAGCAGCCTACTAGCGGGCCTCCACGAGCAGTACTTC
>NA|TRBV5-1|NA|TRBJ1-1
CASSTESGTEAFF
TGCGCCAGCAGCACCGAATCGGGGACTGAAGCTTTCTTT
>NA|TRBV20-1|once|TRBJ1-2
CSAAGLGDGYTF
TGCAGTGCTGCAGGCCTCGGGGATGGCTACACCTTC
>NA|TRBV5-1|NA|TRBJ2-7
CASSPLQGSYEQYF
TGCGCCAGCAGCCCGTTACAGGGTTCCTACGAGCAGTACTTC
>NA|TRBV3-1|NA|TRBJ1-1
CASSHADEAFF
TGTGCCAGCAGCCATGCCGACGAAGCTTTCTTT
>NA|TRBV5-5|few|TRBJ2-2
CASSFGWARGTNTGELFF
TGTGCCAGCAGCTTTGGGTGGGCTCGCGGGACGAACACCGGGGAGCTGTTTTTT
>NA|TRBV11-3|NA|TRBJ2-7
CASSFLPLYEQYF
TGTGCCAGCAGCTTCCTCCCCCTCTACGAGCAGTACTTC
>NA|TRBV28|NA|TRBJ2-7
CASTEGSSYEQYF
TGTGCCAGCACTGAAGGGAGCTCCTACGAGCAGTACTTC
>TRBD2|TRBV18|NA|TRBJ2-1
CASSPQRGNEQFF
TGTGCCAGCTCCCCACAGCGGGGGAATGAGCAGTTCTTC
>TRBD1|TRBV27|NA|TRBJ2-5
CASSAQGQGTKTQYF
TGTGCCAGCAGTGCGCAAGGACAGGGTACGAAGACCCAGTACTTC
>TRBD2|TRBV4-1|few|TRBJ2-7
CASSQEGVGTAGGPSNEQYF
TGCGCCAGCAGCCAAGAGGGGGTCGGTACGGCGGGAGGGCCTTCAAACGAGCAGTACTTC
>NA|TRBV6-5|few|TRBJ2-7
CASSYTRQSYEQYF
TGTGCCAGCAGTTACACGCGGCAGTCCTACGAGCAGTACTTC
>TRBD1|TRBV7-9|once|TRBJ2-7
CASSQKTGGSSYEQYF
TGTGCCAGCAGCCAGAAGACAGGGGGGAGCTCCTACGAGCAGTACTTC
>NA|TRBV12-3/TRBV12-4|NA|TRBJ1-2
CASTRDTFYGYTF
TGTGCCAGCACTCGCGACACTTTCTATGGCTACACCTTC
>NA|TRBV6-5|once|TRBJ1-1
CASSKNRVYTEAFF
TGTGCCAGCAGTAAAAACAGGGTTTACACTGAAGCTTTCTTT
>NA|TRBV29-1|NA|TRBJ2-1
CSVEGWGVLYNEQFF
TGCAGCGTTGAAGGGTGGGGGGTTCTCTACAATGAGCAGTTCTTC
>NA|TRBV7-9|NA|TRBJ1-1
CASTSRDTEAFF
TGTGCCAGCACCTCCAGGGACACTGAAGCTTTCTTT
>TRBD2|TRBV3-1|NA|TRBJ2-2
CASSPKSGGTGELFF
TGTGCCAGCAGCCCAAAAAGCGGGGGCACCGGGGAGCTGTTTTTT
>TRBD2|TRBV20-1|NA|TRBJ2-3
CSANGPRGSGRAGTDTQYF
TGCAGTGCGAACGGCCCTCGGGGTAGCGGGAGGGCCGGCACAGATACGCAGTATTTT
>TRBD2|TRBV5-1|NA|TRBJ2-5
CASSPGTSGGPETQYF
TGCGCCAGCAGCCCGGGGACTAGCGGGGGACCCGAGACCCAGTACTTC
>NA|TRBV7-9|NA|TRBJ1-1
CASSNLNTEAFF
TGTGCCAGCAGTAATCTGAACACTGAAGCTTTCTTT
>NA|TRBV20-1|NA|TRBJ1-2
CSAPTGVGARGYTF
TGCAGTGCTCCTACAGGAGTTGGGGCTCGAGGCTACACCTTC
>NA|TRBV20-1|few|TRBJ2-7
CSASSGGSYEQYF
TGCAGCGCTTCTAGTGGGGGGTCCTACGAGCAGTACTTC
>TRBD2|TRBV5-1|NA|TRBJ2-3
CASSLASGSVDTQYF
TGCGCCAGCAGCTTGGCTAGCGGGAGTGTGGATACGCAGTATTTT
>TRBD2|TRBV30|NA|TRBJ2-5
CAWSPGLAAQETQYF
TGTGCCTGGAGTCCAGGACTAGCGGCTCAAGAGACCCAGTACTTC
>TRBD2|TRBV3-1|NA|TRBJ2-7
CASSQRREVYEQYF
TGTGCCAGCAGCCAAAGGCGGGAGGTCTACGAGCAGTACTTC
>NA|TRBV2|NA|TRBJ1-2
CASSEAKFAHNYGYTF
TGTGCCAGCAGTGAAGCGAAGTTTGCTCATAACTATGGCTACACCTTC
>TRBD1|TRBV7-9|NA|TRBJ2-7
CASSPQLGTGDPEQYF
TGTGCCAGCAGCCCTCAGTTGGGGACAGGGGATCCCGAGCAGTACTTC
>TRBD2|TRBV5-6|once|TRBJ2-1
CASSWSGGPAGEQFF
TGTGCCAGCAGTTGGAGCGGGGGGCCGGCGGGGGAGCAGTTCTTC
>NA|TRBV20-1|NA|TRBJ2-1
CSAKEASSHNEQFF
TGCAGTGCTAAAGAGGCTAGCAGTCACAATGAGCAGTTCTTC
>TRBD2|TRBV20-1|NA|TRBJ2-7
CSAPSGRGGEQYF
TGCAGTGCTCCTAGCGGGAGGGGGGGCGAGCAGTACTTC
>NA|TRBV7-2|NA|TRBJ2-2
CASSLTTDSTGELFF
TGTGCCAGCAGCTTAACGACAGACAGCACCGGGGAGCTGTTTTTT
>NA|TRBV20-1|NA|TRBJ1-2
CSASVQGHYGYTF
TGCAGTGCTAGTGTACAGGGTCACTATGGCTACACCTTC
>NA|TRBV6-2/TRBV6-3|NA|TRBJ2-7
CASSYLGLYEQYF
TGTGCCAGCAGTTACCTGGGACTCTACGAGCAGTACTTC
>NA|TRBV27|NA|TRBJ1-2
CASKPQTANYGYTF
TGTGCCAGCAAACCACAGACCGCTAACTATGGCTACACCTTC
>NA|TRBV7-3|NA|TRBJ1-2
CASSLYGDGYTF
TGTGCCAGCAGCTTATATGGGGATGGCTACACCTTC